Listed below are T cell receptor beta chains from one sample, sequenced in a study of control samples from healthy donors and cancer patients. TCRdb's copy holds only in-frame clones and misses some; the assay was immunoSEQ multiplex PCR. The sample has 390,000 or so clones; about nine tenths are singletons. Sequenced material: PBMCs. These TCRs come from a man aged 35 to 55 with head and neck cancer. CDR3s include the opening cysteine and the closing phenylalanine or tryptophan. A D gene is named only where the DNA matches it firmly. Clone sizes are given selectively: once, few, many, or a class where the clone is expanded.

v_gene	abundance	d_gene	j_gene	CDR3aa	CDR3nt
TRBV7-2	once	-	TRBJ1-1	CASRQTPNTEAFF	TGTGCCAGCCGACAGACTCCGAACACTGAAGCTTTCTTT
TRBV7-8	-	-	TRBJ2-7	CASSLVAGQIYEQYF	TGTGCCAGCAGCTTAGTCGCGGGACAAATCTACGAGCAGTACTTC
TRBV4-2	-	-	TRBJ1-4	CASSDVGATNEKLFF	TGTGCCAGCAGCGATGTCGGTGCAACTAATGAAAAACTGTTTTTT
TRBV19	-	TRBD1	TRBJ1-5	CASSGGGQGYQPQHF	TGTGCCAGTAGTGGGGGTGGACAGGGCTATCAGCCCCAGCATTTT
TRBV3-1/TRBV3-2	few	TRBD1	TRBJ2-7	CASSPWTGRSYEQYF	TGTGCCAGCAGCCCTTGGACAGGGCGCTCCTACGAGCAGTACTTC
TRBV4-2	-	TRBD1	TRBJ2-7	CASSQDRASIEQYF	TGTGCCAGCAGCCAGGACAGGGCGTCCATCGAGCAGTACTTC
TRBV10-3	-	-	TRBJ1-1	CAISLSPGTEAFF	TGTGCCATCAGTTTGAGTCCGGGCACTGAAGCTTTCTTT
TRBV3-1/TRBV3-2	-	TRBD1	TRBJ1-6	CASSRTGGNNSPLHF	TGTGCCAGCAGCCGTACAGGGGGGAATAATTCACCCCTCCACTTT
TRBV7-8	-	TRBD1	TRBJ1-1	CASSFGQGARTEAFF	TGTGCCAGCAGCTTCGGACAGGGGGCGCGAACTGAAGCTTTCTTT
TRBV30	-	TRBD1	TRBJ2-7	CGWGQGSDEQYF	TGTGGTTGGGGACAGGGGTCCGACGAGCAGTACTTC
TRBV24-1	-	-	TRBJ2-7	CATSDFGQFSYEQYF	TGTGCCACCAGTGATTTCGGACAGTTCTCCTACGAGCAGTACTTC
TRBV27	-	-	TRBJ2-7	CASSSGAGSEQYF	TGTGCCAGCAGTTCCGGGGCTGGGAGCGAGCAGTACTTC
TRBV7-9	-	-	TRBJ1-1	CASSLVGEAFF	TGTGCCAGCAGCTTGGTCGGTGAAGCTTTCTTT
TRBV3-1/TRBV3-2	-	TRBD2	TRBJ2-7	CASSHSGGSEQYF	TGTGCCAGCAGCCACTCGGGAGGGAGCGAGCAGTACTTC
TRBV5-1	-	TRBD1	TRBJ1-1	CASRLRGQANTEAFF	TGCGCCAGCAGACTCCGCGGACAGGCTAACACTGAAGCTTTCTTT
TRBV9	-	-	TRBJ2-7	CASSPRGAGPYEQYF	TGTGCCAGCAGCCCCCGGGGAGCGGGTCCCTACGAGCAGTACTTC
TRBV7-9	-	TRBD1	TRBJ2-7	CASSSTTGINFYEQYF	TGTGCCAGCAGTTCGACGACAGGGATCAATTTCTACGAGCAGTACTTC
TRBV6-5	-	TRBD1	TRBJ2-7	CASSYGTGRYEQYF	TGTGCCAGCAGTTACGGGACAGGGCGATACGAGCAGTACTTC
TRBV28	-	-	TRBJ1-1	CASSFSRVYASAFF	TGTGCCAGCAGTTTTTCGAGGGTCTATGCTTCGGCTTTCTTT
TRBV28	once	-	TRBJ1-1	CASSWARVNTEAFF	TGTGCCAGCAGTTGGGCCAGGGTAAACACTGAAGCTTTCTTT
TRBV6-5	-	TRBD1	TRBJ2-2	CASSRQGARAGELFF	TGTGCCAGCAGCCGACAGGGGGCTCGGGCCGGGGAGCTGTTTTTT
TRBV30	-	TRBD1	TRBJ1-1	CASDPQGAPPEAFF	TGTGCCTCCGACCCACAGGGGGCGCCGCCTGAAGCTTTCTTT
TRBV27	once	TRBD2	TRBJ2-3	CASSSKLAGGPIMYF	TGTGCCAGCAGTTCCAAACTAGCGGGAGGGCCAATTATGTATTTT
TRBV24-1	once	TRBD1	TRBJ2-2	CATSDLVQGATGELFF	TGTGCCACCAGTGATTTGGTACAGGGGGCCACCGGGGAGCTGTTTTTT
TRBV11-2	-	-	TRBJ1-1	CASSLDTTTTFF	TGTGCCAGCAGCTTAGATACGACTACCACTTTCTTT